This passage covers 14 T cell receptor beta chains from one sample sequenced in a study of early T cells in non-severe SARS-CoV-2 infection listed by TCRdb under 2021. The library was generated by 5' RACE. TCRdb names NextSeq 500 as the instrument used. The public reads were reanalyzed by TCRdb: fastp trimming at Q25, MiXCR alignment, in-frame beta chains only. CDR3 protein sequences are deduplicated, and each keeps its most common genes and DNA. The sample table holds around 63,000 distinct CDR3 sequences, of which approximately 5.9% were seen once. The leading ten clones occupy 3.4% of the sample. The sample consisted of whole blood, taken at baseline. Receptors were obtained from an adult who was a healthcare worker with PCR-confirmed SARS-CoV-2 infection or an uninfected control (not recorded which).

The rearrangement uses TRBV5-1 and TRBJ2-3; D might be TRBD1 (5 bases). CDR1 is SGHRS, CDR2 YFSETQ, per germline. V dropped 3 bases and J dropped 0 bases, with 14 bases sitting between them. The CDR3 length is 16 residues. The DNA of the CDR3 is TGCGCCAGCAGCTCCCTGTCCACAGGAAGCACAGATACGCAGTATTTT. Translating it yields CASSSLSTGSTDTQYF.

This clonotype was recorded many times. The genes are TRBV14 and TRBJ2-2, with 7 bases identical to TRBD1. Germline trimming cut 5 bases from V and 0 bases from J; bases unmatched to any gene: 9. From germline, CDR1 is SGHDN and CDR2 FVKESK. The CDR3 is 17 residues long. The CDR3 sequence is CASSRRDSSANTGELFF. Written as DNA, the CDR3 is TGTGCCAGCAGCAGACGGGACAGCTCCGCGAACACCGGGGAGCTGTTTTTT. Based on the CDR3 plus reference TRBV14 and TRBJ2-2, the full variable domain is EAGVTQFPSHSVIEKGQTVTLRCDPISGHDNLYWYRRVMGKEIKFLLHFVKESKQDESGMPNNRFLAERTGGTYSTLKVQPAELEDSGVYFCASSRRDSSANTGELFFGEGSRLTVL.

The chain links TRBV7-6 to TRBJ1-5; D call uncertain. The CDR3 length is 17 residues. Germline V CDR1 and CDR2: SGHVS, FNYEAQ. Trimming took 0 bases from V and 0 from J, leaving 12 bases between them. The CDR3 DNA sequence: TGTGCCAGCAGCTTAGCCTCAGGCCCCTATAGCAATCAGCCCCAGCATTTT. Its translation: CASSLASGPYSNQPQHF.

Many counts were recorded for this clonotype. The gene calls are TRBV5-1 and TRBJ2-3; no definite D call. Trimming took 2 bases from V and 5 from J, leaving 9 bases between them. The germline CDR1 and CDR2 sequences are SGHRS and YFSETQ. The CDR3 loop spans 13 amino acids. CDR3 amino acids: CASSFYQEDTQYF. The CDR3 DNA follows: TGCGCCAGCAGCTTCTACCAGGAAGATACGCAGTATTTT.

This clonotype was counted at least ten times. V gene TRBV6-2 or TRBV6-3 combines with J gene TRBJ1-1; unclear D gene. The CDR3 is 11 residues long. The V end lost 2 bases, the J end lost 5 bases, and 3 bases lay between the germline ends. From germline, CDR1 is MNHEY and CDR2 SVGEGT. CDR3 protein: CASSYVTEAFF. The CDR3 DNA is TGTGCCAGCAGTTACGTGACTGAAGCTTTCTTT.

This clonotype was observed many times. The rearrangement uses TRBV6-5 and TRBJ2-7; tentatively, D is TRBD2 (6 bases). Germline lookup yields CDR1 MNHEY and CDR2 SVGAGI. The CDR3 has 14 residues. The V end was cut by 7 bases, the J end by 3 bases, with 16 bases between. CDR3 sequence reads: CASTQLRGDYEQYF. The CDR3 nucleotides read TGTGCCAGCACTCAGCTACGCGGGGACTACGAGCAGTACTTC.

This clonotype came up many times. V and J are TRBV9 and TRBJ2-3; no definite D call. Germline CDR1 and CDR2: SGDLS and YYNGEE. This CDR3 region has 15 residues. V lost 0 bases to trimming and J lost 3 bases, with 11 bases between them. The CDR3 spells CASSVDAALTDTQYF. The CDR3 DNA sequence: TGTGCCAGCAGCGTAGATGCTGCGCTGACAGATACGCAGTATTTT. The variable domain in full, completed from reference TRBV9 and TRBJ2-3, reads DSGVTQTPKHLITATGQRVTLRCSPRSGDLSVYWYQQSLDQGLQFLIQYYNGEERAKGNILERFSAQQFPDLHSELNLSSLELGDSALYFCASSVDAALTDTQYFGPGTRLTVL.

Many counts were recorded for this clonotype. The chain joins TRBV27 to TRBJ1-2; no reliable D call. The CDR3 extends over 14 amino acids. V was pared by 0 bases and J by 3 bases, with 8 bases between. Germline V gene lookup returns CDR1 MNHEY and CDR2 SMNVEV (reference sequence). CDR3 DNA sequence: TGTGCCAGCAGTTTATCGCACAGAGACTATGGCTACACCTTC. Translating gives CASSLSHRDYGYTF.

This clonotype was seen at least ten times. The chain has TRBV10-1 and TRBJ2-6; D might be TRBD1 (5 bases). The V end was cut by 6 bases, the J end by 0 bases, with 9 bases between. From germline, CDR1 is WNHNN and CDR2 SYGVQD (reference sequence). This CDR3 is built from 15 residues. In DNA form, the CDR3 reads TGCGCCAGCAGCCCCGACAGCTCTGGGGCCAACGTCCTGACTTTC. The encoded protein is CASSPDSSGANVLTF.

This clonotype was picked up a small number of times. The CDR3 DNA reads as TGTGCCAGCAGCTTGTGGGGCAGGGGAAATGGCTACACCTTC. This gives the protein CASSLWGRGNGYTF. J is TRBJ1-2 and V is TRBV5-6, with D possibly being TRBD1 (6 bases). From germline, CDR1 is SGHDT and CDR2 YYEEEE. V shed 1 base and J shed 6 bases, with 13 bases lying between them. CDR3 length equals 14 residues.

The sample holds many counts of this clonotype. The J gene is TRBJ1-2, the V gene TRBV20-1, with 7 bases matching TRBD1. Germline V gene data show CDR1 as DFQATT and CDR2 as SNEGSKA (reference sequence). V trimming: 5 bases; J trimming: 8 bases; junction bases outside the gene matches: 14. This CDR3 spans 14 amino acids. CDR3 in amino acids: CSAQLQGPVSGYTF. CDR3 in DNA: TGCAGTGCTCAGTTACAGGGGCCCGTCTCGGGCTACACCTTC.

At least ten counts were recorded for this clonotype. The chain links TRBV2 to TRBJ2-5, with TRBD2 matching over 9 bases. The V segment lost 4 bases and the J segment 1 base; nucleotides outside the gene matches: 4. Germline CDR1 SNHLY, CDR2 FYNNEI. This CDR3 has 15 residues. CDR3 protein: CASSVNSGGQETQYF. The CDR3, as DNA: TGTGCCAGCAGTGTGAATAGCGGGGGCCAAGAGACCCAGTACTTC.

This clonotype was seen a handful of times. This chain uses TRBV20-1 with TRBJ2-7, with TRBD2 matching over 7 bases. This CDR3 is built from 14 residues. Germline loops: CDR1 DFQATT, CDR2 SNEGSKA (reference sequence). V lost 1 base, J lost 1 base, and 4 bases stayed unmatched. For the CDR3, the DNA is TGCAGTGCTAGAGTCCCTAGCGGATCCTACGAGCAGTACTTC. It translates to CSARVPSGSYEQYF.

The rearrangement links TRBV4-1 to TRBJ1-5, with D uncertain. This CDR3 has 14 amino acids. V was shortened by 6 bases and J by 0 bases, with 9 bases between the two germline ends. Germline-derived CDR1 and CDR2 are MGHRA and YSYEKL. CDR3 region: CASRPDGSNQPQHF. CDR3 in DNA: TGCGCCAGCAGACCGGACGGTAGCAATCAGCCCCAGCATTTT.